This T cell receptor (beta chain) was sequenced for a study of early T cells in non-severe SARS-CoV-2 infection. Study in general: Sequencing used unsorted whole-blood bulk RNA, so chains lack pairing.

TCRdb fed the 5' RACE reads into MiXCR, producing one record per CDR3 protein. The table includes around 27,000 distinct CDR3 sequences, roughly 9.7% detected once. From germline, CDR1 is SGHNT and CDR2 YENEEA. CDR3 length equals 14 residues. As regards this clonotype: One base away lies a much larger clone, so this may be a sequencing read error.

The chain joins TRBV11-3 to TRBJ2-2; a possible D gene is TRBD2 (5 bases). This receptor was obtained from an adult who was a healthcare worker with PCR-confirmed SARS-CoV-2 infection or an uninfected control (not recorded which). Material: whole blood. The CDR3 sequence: CASSFSSDTGELVF. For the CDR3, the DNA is TGTGCCAGCAGCTTCTCGAGCGACACCGGGGAGCTGGTTTTT.